Included here is one TCR beta chain sequence, with context. Its target is not known. The sample comes from a study of blood T cells in healthy people across ages. The study, taken as a whole, reports: TCR beta diversity correlated strongly with naive T cell percentage.

Using a J-beta primer mix together with a sample-barcoded 5' primer, a second PCR was run for about 6 to 12 cycles. TCRdb used MiXCR to reprocess the 5' RACE reads, holding one entry per CDR3 protein. Altogether 1,300,000 or so distinct CDR3 sequences are present, around 55% being singletons, with the ten largest covering over 5%. The CDR3 has 14 amino acids. The trim removed 6 bases at V and 5 bases at J, leaving 5 bases unmatched. The germline CDR1 and CDR2 sequences are LGHNT and FRNRAP. The gene calls are TRBV12-5 and TRBJ1-1; 11 nucleotides line up with TRBD1. Sample: blood. The receptor's source is a man in his late teens or twenties in good health. The CDR3 DNA sequence: TGTGCTAGTGGAAATGGACAGGGGGCGACTGAAGCTTTCTTT. This sequence encodes CASGNGQGATEAFF.